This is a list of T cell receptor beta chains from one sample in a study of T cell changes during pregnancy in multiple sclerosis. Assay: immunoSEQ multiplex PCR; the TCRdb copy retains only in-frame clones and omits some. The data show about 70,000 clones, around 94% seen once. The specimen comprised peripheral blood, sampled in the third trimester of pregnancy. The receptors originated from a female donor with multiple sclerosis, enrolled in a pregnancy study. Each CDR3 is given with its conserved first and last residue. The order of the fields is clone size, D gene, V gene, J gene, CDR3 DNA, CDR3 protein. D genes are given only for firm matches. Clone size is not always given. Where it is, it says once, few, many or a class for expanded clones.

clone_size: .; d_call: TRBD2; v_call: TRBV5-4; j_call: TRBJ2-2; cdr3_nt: TGTGCCAGCAGCTTGTACCCCGCCCCAGCGGGGGTGTGGACCGGGGAGCTGTTTTTT; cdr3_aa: CASSLYPAPAGVWTGELFF
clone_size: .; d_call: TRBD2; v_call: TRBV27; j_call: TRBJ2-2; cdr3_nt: TGTGCCAGCAGTTTATCGGGACTAGCGACGAACACCGGGGAGCTGTTTTTT; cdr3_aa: CASSLSGLATNTGELFF
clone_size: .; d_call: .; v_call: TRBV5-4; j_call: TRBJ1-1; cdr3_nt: TGTGCCAGCAGCTTGGTAGGGAGGGGGAACACTGAAGCTTTCTTT; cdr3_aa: CASSLVGRGNTEAFF
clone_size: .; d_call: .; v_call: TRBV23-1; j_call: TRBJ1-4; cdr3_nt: TGCGCCAGCAGTCAATCGGGTCAGGATGTGTTTTTT; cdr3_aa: CASSQSGQDVFF
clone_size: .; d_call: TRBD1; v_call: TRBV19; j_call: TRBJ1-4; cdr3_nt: TGTGCCAGTACCCCCGGGACAGGCCTTAAACTGTTTTTT; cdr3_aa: CASTPGTGLKLFF
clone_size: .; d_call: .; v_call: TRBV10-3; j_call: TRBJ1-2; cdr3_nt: TGTGCCATCAGGCAGGATACATCGGACTATGGCTACACCTTC; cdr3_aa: CAIRQDTSDYGYTF
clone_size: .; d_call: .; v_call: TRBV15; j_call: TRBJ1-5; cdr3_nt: TGTGCCACCAGCAGAGCCCTATTTGGGGCTCAGCCCCAGCATTTT; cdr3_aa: CATSRALFGAQPQHF
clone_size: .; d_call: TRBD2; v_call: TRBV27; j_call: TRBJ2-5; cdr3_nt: TGTGCCAGCAGTTTTAATGGTATAGCGGGGGGAGTTGAGGGAGAGACCCAGTACTTC; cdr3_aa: CASSFNGIAGGVEGETQYF
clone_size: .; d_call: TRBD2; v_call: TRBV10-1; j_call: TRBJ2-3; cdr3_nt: TGCGCCAGCAGTGTAACTCCCGTCAGGCGGGGGGGCACAGATACGCAGTATTTT; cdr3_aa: CASSVTPVRRGGTDTQYF
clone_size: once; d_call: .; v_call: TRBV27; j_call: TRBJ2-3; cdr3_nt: TGTGCCAGCAGTTTATTAGGCGGAGATACGCAGTATTTT; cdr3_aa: CASSLLGGDTQYF
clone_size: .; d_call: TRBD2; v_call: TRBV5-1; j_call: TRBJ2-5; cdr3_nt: TGCGCCAGCAGCTTGGGATACAGCGGGGGGGCCTGGGAGACCCAGTACTTC; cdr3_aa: CASSLGYSGGAWETQYF
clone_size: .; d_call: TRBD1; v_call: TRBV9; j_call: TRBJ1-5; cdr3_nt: TGTGCCAGCAGCGTGGGGGGTGACAGGGATCAGCCCCAGCATTTT; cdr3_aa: CASSVGGDRDQPQHF
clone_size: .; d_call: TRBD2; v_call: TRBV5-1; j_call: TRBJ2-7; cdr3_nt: TGCGCCAGCGCGGGACTAGCGGGGAAGGTCGAGCAGTACTTC; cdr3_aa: CASAGLAGKVEQYF
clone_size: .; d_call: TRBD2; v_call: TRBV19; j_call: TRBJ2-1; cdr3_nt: TGTGCCAGTAGTATAGGAGGACTAGCCGGCCATGAGCAGTTCTTC; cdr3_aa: CASSIGGLAGHEQFF
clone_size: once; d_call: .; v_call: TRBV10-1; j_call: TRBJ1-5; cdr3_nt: TGCGCCAGCAGTTTTAACAGTATCGGTCAGCCCCAGCATTTT; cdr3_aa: CASSFNSIGQPQHF
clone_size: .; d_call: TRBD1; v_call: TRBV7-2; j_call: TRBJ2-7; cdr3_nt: TGTGCCAGCAGCTTAGTTGATAGGACAGGGATCTACGAGCAGTACTTC; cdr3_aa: CASSLVDRTGIYEQYF
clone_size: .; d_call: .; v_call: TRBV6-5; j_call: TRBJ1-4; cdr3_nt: TGTGCCAGCAGTCTGGGGGCCGGGACTAATGAAAAACTGTTTTTT; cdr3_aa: CASSLGAGTNEKLFF
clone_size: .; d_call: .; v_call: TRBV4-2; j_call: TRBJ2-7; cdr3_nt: TGTGCCAGCAGCCAAGCCCAGGACATCGACTACGAGCAGTACTTC; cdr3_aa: CASSQAQDIDYEQYF
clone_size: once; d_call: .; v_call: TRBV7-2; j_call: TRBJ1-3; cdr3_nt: TGTGCCAGCAGCCCGGGACTCGCACATAGGAACACCATATATTTT; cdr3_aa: CASSPGLAHRNTIYF
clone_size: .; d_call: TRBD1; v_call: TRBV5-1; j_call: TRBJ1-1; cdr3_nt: TGCGCCAGCAGCCCAGGGGGCCCCATGAACACTGAAGCTTTCTTT; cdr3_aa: CASSPGGPMNTEAFF
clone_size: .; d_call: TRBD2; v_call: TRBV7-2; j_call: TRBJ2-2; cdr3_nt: TGTGCCAGCAGCCAACAAGCGGGGGGGCTTGTGCTGGGGGAGCTGTTTTTT; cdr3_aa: CASSQQAGGLVLGELFF
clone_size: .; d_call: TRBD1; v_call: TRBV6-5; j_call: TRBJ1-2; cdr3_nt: TGTGCCAGCAGTCGTAGACAGGGTCGCTATGGCTACACCTTC; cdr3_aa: CASSRRQGRYGYTF
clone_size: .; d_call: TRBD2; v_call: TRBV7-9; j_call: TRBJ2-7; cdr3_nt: TGTGCCAGCAGCCCCTCTAGCGGGGTTGGGTACGAGCAGTACTTC; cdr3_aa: CASSPSSGVGYEQYF
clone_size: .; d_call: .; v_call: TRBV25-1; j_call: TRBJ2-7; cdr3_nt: TGTGCCAGCAGTGAGTGGAGACAGTTCTCCTACGAGCAGTACTTC; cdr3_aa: CASSEWRQFSYEQYF
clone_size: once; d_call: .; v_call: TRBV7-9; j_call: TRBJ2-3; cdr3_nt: TGTGCCAGCAGCTTAGGAGGGGGGGGCCGAGATACGCAGTATTTT; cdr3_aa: CASSLGGGGRDTQYF